This T cell receptor beta chain was captured by sequencing in a study of blood T cell repertoires in COVID-19. Study at large: T cells, B-cell-depleted T cells, or PBMCs provided the cDNA or gDNA that served as material.

TCRdb's table, derived via immunoSEQ multiplex PCR, lists solely in-frame clones and lacks some. The profile shows a few hundred thousand clones, roughly nine tenths of them singletons. Recruits, aged about 18 to 89 years, lived in 20 to 30 US areas. Per the germline V gene, CDR1 is MGHDK and CDR2 is SYGVNS. The CDR3 spans 14 residues. J gave up 9 bases and V 4 bases, and 8 bases lay outside the gene matches. What was sequenced was PBMCs or T cells enriched from blood (not recorded which). This receptor was obtained from a woman aged 30 to 39 who had recovered from COVID-19. V gene TRBV25-1 combines with J gene TRBJ2-3; TRBD2 matches 9 bases. CDR3: CASSAGLALSTQYF. CDR3 sequence (DNA): TGTGCCAGCAGTGCGGGACTAGCCCTGAGCACGCAGTATTTT.